These T cell receptor beta chains were read from a single sample in a study of shared clonotypes between healthy human individuals. Method: immunoSEQ multiplex PCR; TCRdb's copy keeps in-frame clones and lacks some. Of about 2.2 million clones listed, around 93% are singletons. The specimen sequenced was naive CD8+ T cells from PBMCs. The origin of the receptors is a man between 18 and 29 years old in good health. Some clones in this sample may be carry-over from other donors' samples. Both conserved end residues are part of each CDR3.

cdr3_aa,v_call,j_call
CSVDPGRGTDTQYF,TRBV29-1,TRBJ2-3
CASSLIGGLSYEQYF,TRBV7-3,TRBJ2-7
CASHPTGGNNEQFF,TRBV7-9,TRBJ2-1
CASSLARPSGSYEQYF,TRBV7-9,TRBJ2-7
CASGTDREETVDQPQHF,TRBV19,TRBJ1-5
CASRPQGADTEAFF,TRBV6-6,TRBJ1-1
CASSYDGSSYEQYF,TRBV6-5,TRBJ2-7
CASSKDRVNTEAFF,TRBV6-5,TRBJ1-1
CASTSPERQGLGGYTF,TRBV7-9,TRBJ1-2
CASITGLAGDTDTQYF,TRBV27,TRBJ2-3
CASSLFVRGPRETQYF,TRBV7-9,TRBJ2-5
CASSGGGLAGGHNTGELFF,TRBV9,TRBJ2-2
CASDRAISSGANVLTF,TRBV27,TRBJ2-6
CASSGTGGNTIYF,TRBV19,TRBJ1-3
CASSGDYRGPGELFF,TRBV9,TRBJ2-2
CASSFEANTEAFF,TRBV5-1,TRBJ1-1
CASSSTGAGGHNEQFF,TRBV5-1,TRBJ2-1
CATSRGRRDRGYNEQFF,TRBV15,TRBJ2-1
CASSFEGGDEQYF,TRBV28,TRBJ2-7
CAIRQTRDRGNYGYTF,TRBV10-3,TRBJ1-2
CASSQTGTTSSYNEQFF,TRBV4-1,TRBJ2-1
CASSLETLVGIYEQYF,TRBV7-9,TRBJ2-7
CASSLLATQQPQHF,TRBV27,TRBJ1-5
CASLVAGTSGSYEQYF,TRBV10-2,TRBJ2-7
CASTKLRDSRGPLHF,TRBV27,TRBJ1-6
CASSLLPGQNYGYTF,TRBV5-1,TRBJ1-2
CASSLRTGGTDTQYF,TRBV27,TRBJ2-3